The 10 T cell receptor beta chains below all came from one sample that was sequenced in a study of blood T cell repertoires in COVID-19. Here immunoSEQ multiplex PCR was the method, and the copy in TCRdb shows in-frame clones only, minus some. The data contain about 480,000 clones, roughly 87% of them seen just once; the ten biggest clones take up over 1.5%. Sequencing was carried out using PBMCs or T cells enriched from blood (not recorded which). The receptors come from a woman aged 18-29 years with acute COVID-19.

The V gene is TRBV5-1, the J gene TRBJ1-4; 9 bases match TRBD1. This CDR3 spans 16 amino acids. J gave up 1 base and V 4 bases, and 5 bases lay outside the gene matches. Germline V lookup: CDR1 SGHRS, CDR2 YFSETQ. The CDR3 reads CASSPQGAGTNEKLFF. CDR3 nucleotides: TGCGCCAGCAGCCCACAGGGGGCTGGAACTAATGAAAAACTGTTTTTT.

The rearrangement joins TRBV6-5 to TRBJ1-1; possible D gene TRBD1, 5 bases. This CDR3 contains 13 residues. Trimming stripped 6 bases from V and 10 bases from J, with 18 bases between. Germline V gene lookup returns CDR1 MNHEY and CDR2 SVGAGI. CDR3 in amino acids: CASSQRGRAGAFF. In DNA, the CDR3 is TGTGCCAGCAGCCAGCGGGGGAGGGCCGGAGCTTTCTTT.

V gene TRBV19 combines with J gene TRBJ1-2, with 9 bases lining up with TRBD1. Germline trimming cut 4 bases from V and 2 bases from J; bases unmatched to any gene: 5. The CDR3 is 15 amino acids. Germline V CDR1 and CDR2: LNHDA, SQIVND (reference sequence). CDR3: CASSTRDRVNYGYTF. Written as DNA, the CDR3 is TGTGCCAGTAGTACCCGGGACAGGGTAAACTATGGCTACACCTTC.

The V call is TRBV6-5, the J call TRBJ1-5, with 7 bases identical to TRBD1. The V gene's germline CDR1 is MNHEY and CDR2 SVGAGI. This CDR3 has 15 amino acids. V shed 5 bases and J 1 base; nucleotides not matched to a gene: 5. CDR3 sequence reads: CASSPQGESNQPQHF. The CDR3 nucleotides are TGTGCCAGCAGTCCCCAGGGGGAGAGCAATCAGCCCCAGCATTTT.

V gene TRBV19 combines with J gene TRBJ1-1; no clear D gene. Deletions cut 6 bases from V and 1 base from J, with 9 bases between. This CDR3 has 13 residues. Germline V gene data show CDR1 as LNHDA and CDR2 as SQIVND (reference sequence). CDR3: CASSQTWNTEAFF. For the CDR3, the DNA is TGTGCCAGTAGCCAGACATGGAACACTGAAGCTTTCTTT.

This clone has a handful of counts. The chain is built from TRBV7-7 and TRBJ2-7, with D maybe TRBD1 (6 bases). CDR3 length equals 13 residues. Per the germline V gene, CDR1 is SSHAT and CDR2 is FNYEAQ (reference sequence). The germline V and J ends were trimmed by 5 bases and 3 bases, with 11 bases remaining between them. The CDR3: CASSPDSNYEQYF. CDR3 DNA: TGTGCCAGCAGCCCGGACAGCAACTACGAGCAGTACTTC.

The V and J genes are TRBV3-1 (or the pseudogene TRBV3-2) and TRBJ1-2; D is possibly TRBD1 (6 bases). Germline loops: CDR1 LGHDT, CDR2 YNNKEL (reference sequence). The CDR3 is made up of 13 amino acids. V gave up 2 bases and J gave up 4 bases, with 8 bases separating them. The CDR3 DNA reads TGTGCCAGCAGCCAACCGGACAGCTATGGCTACACCTTC. Translation: CASSQPDSYGYTF.

The V gene is TRBV7-9, the J gene TRBJ2-1; TRBD1 matches at 10 bases. The CDR3 is 14 amino acids. V dropped 5 bases and J dropped 6; count of bases not matched to a gene: 4. Looked up from germline, CDR1 is SEHNR and CDR2 is FQNEAQ (reference sequence). The CDR3 protein is CASSLGTGVNEQFF. As DNA, the CDR3 is TGTGCCAGCAGCCTGGGGACAGGGGTCAATGAGCAGTTCTTC.

The rearrangement joins TRBV10-3 to TRBJ1-1, with 7 bases lining up with TRBD1. The CDR3 is 15 residues long. Germline V gene sequence: CDR1 ENHRY, CDR2 SYGVKD. J was trimmed by 0 bases and V by 3 bases; bases with no gene match: 4. Written as DNA, the CDR3 is TGTGCCATCAGTGATTCGGGACAGATGAACACTGAAGCTTTCTTT. It specifies CAISDSGQMNTEAFF.

The chain recombines TRBV3-1 (or the pseudogene TRBV3-2) with TRBJ2-1, with 12 positions matching TRBD2. The CDR3 has 14 amino acids. The ends lost 5 bases at V and 6 bases at J; junction bases unmatched: 2. CDR1 and CDR2 from the germline V gene are LGHDT and YNNKEL (reference sequence). The CDR3 DNA follows: TGTGCCAGCAGCAGGACTAGCGGGACCAATGAGCAGTTCTTC. Protein product: CASSRTSGTNEQFF.